The subject of this entry is one TCR beta chain. Antigen: not known. This sample is part of a study of T cell responses to AZD1222 COVID-19 vaccine. Regarding the study as a whole: Epitopes outside B.1.351 and B.1.1.7 mutated regions reportedly drew nearly half of spike TCRs. After the peak T cell response, and only then, were repertoires sampled.

The table came from immunoSEQ multiplex PCR; TCRdb's copy has only in-frame clones and leaves some out. The table lists approximately 60,000 clones, approximately 86% of them singletons. The V segment lost 5 bases and the J segment 1 base; nucleotides outside the gene matches: 6. The CDR3 loop spans 15 amino acids. CDR1 is SGHTA, CDR2 FQGTGA, per germline. The source is an adult in good health. This sequence joins TRBV7-3 and TRBJ2-3; 7 bases are shared with TRBD1. Material: peripheral blood, obtained on day 0 of AZD1222 vaccination. CDR3 sequence: CASSPQGIGTDTQYF. In nucleotides, the CDR3 is TGTGCCAGCAGCCCACAGGGGATTGGCACAGATACGCAGTATTTT.